The 18 T cell receptor beta chains below come from one sample, sequenced in a study of blood T cell repertoires in COVID-19. The repertoire was sequenced with immunoSEQ multiplex PCR; TCRdb's copy has only in-frame clones and lacks some. This table holds 200,000 or so clones, roughly 88% found once. Material for sequencing was PBMCs or T cells enriched from blood (not recorded which). The origin of the receptors is a woman aged 40 to 50 with acute COVID-19.

A few counts support this clone. The rearrangement links TRBV16 to TRBJ1-5; perhaps TRBD1 as D (5 bases). Trimming removed 2 bases from V and 7 bases from J, with 12 bases in between. This CDR3 is built from 14 residues. The germline gives CDR1 KGHSY, CDR2 FQNENV. CDR3 in DNA: TGTGCCAGCAGCCAAAGTGCGGGGGGGCAGCCCCAGCATTTT. As protein: CASSQSAGGQPQHF.

V gene TRBV25-1 combines with J gene TRBJ2-2; unclear D gene. V shed 5 bases and J shed 4 bases, with 5 bases lying between them. The V gene's germline CDR1 is MGHDK and CDR2 SYGVNS. The CDR3 loop spans 12 amino acids. The chain's CDR3 is CASSSGTGELFF. The CDR3 DNA is TGTGCCAGCAGTTCCGGCACCGGGGAGCTGTTTTTT.

The chain is built from TRBV13 and TRBJ2-3; 11 nucleotides agree with TRBD2. Germline values: CDR1 PRHDT, CDR2 FYEKMQ (reference sequence). The CDR3 is made up of 15 amino acids. Unmatched junction bases numbered 4, after V lost 6 bases and J lost 2 bases. In DNA, the CDR3 is TGTGCCAGCAGTTTTAGCGGGGGGGCCACAGATACGCAGTATTTT. It specifies CASSFSGGATDTQYF.

This chain connects TRBV3-1 (or the pseudogene TRBV3-2) to TRBJ2-2; 11 bases fit TRBD1. Germline CDR1 LGHDT, CDR2 YNNKEL (reference sequence). Trimming cost V 0 bases and J 5 bases; bases outside gene matches: 11. This CDR3 has 19 residues. The CDR3: CASSQERGPDRGRTGELFF. The CDR3 DNA is TGTGCCAGCAGCCAAGAAAGGGGGCCGGACAGGGGGCGAACCGGGGAGCTGTTTTTT.

This clone has just a few counts. This chain uses TRBV5-4 with TRBJ1-2, with a weak D call TRBD1 (5 bases). V was trimmed by 4 bases and J by 8 bases, leaving 15 bases between them. CDR3 length: 13 residues. Germline-derived CDR1 and CDR2 are SGHNT and YYREEE (reference sequence). CDR3 residues: CASSPSRAGGYTF. The CDR3 DNA reads as TGTGCCAGCAGCCCAAGCAGGGCTGGGGGCTACACCTTC.

The gene calls are TRBV13 and TRBJ1-2, with D tentatively TRBD1 (5 bases). Trimming left V 0 bases short and J 4 bases short, with 21 bases between. The germline V gene encodes CDR1 PRHDT and CDR2 FYEKMQ (reference sequence). This CDR3 region has 18 residues. The chain's CDR3 is CASSLGRFGGGVVYGYTF. As DNA, the CDR3 is TGTGCCAGCAGCTTAGGCCGGTTTGGAGGAGGGGTAGTCTATGGCTACACCTTC.

The chain has TRBV3-1 (or the pseudogene TRBV3-2) and TRBJ2-7; 7 bases match TRBD1. Losses at the gene ends were 0 bases for V and 6 bases for J; bases not matched to a gene: 11. The V gene's germline CDR1 is LGHDT and CDR2 YNNKEL (reference sequence). The CDR3 loop spans 16 amino acids. The CDR3 DNA is TGTGCCAGCAGCCAAGAATTTGCAGGGGGATCCGTCGAGCAGTACTTC. It is translated as CASSQEFAGGSVEQYF.

V gene TRBV21-1 combines with J gene TRBJ1-1; the D segment call TRBD1 is taken from the table without a DNA check. TRBV21-1 has pseudogene status. CDR3 size: 17 residues. CDR3 nucleotide sequence: TGTGCCAGCCCGAGGGGAACAGGGTCCCTTCTGAACACTGAAGCTTTCTTT. It yields the protein CASPRGTGSLLNTEAFF.

The J gene is TRBJ2-6, the V gene TRBV11-3; D possibly corresponds to TRBD2 (6 bases). The CDR3 has 15 amino acids. Between the trimmed V and J ends, which lost 5 bases and 2 bases, there was a span of 10 bases. Per germline, CDR1 SGHNT and CDR2 YENEEA. CDR3 residues: CASSRGSAGANVLTF. The CDR3 coding sequence is TGTGCCAGCAGCCGGGGGTCAGCTGGGGCCAACGTCCTGACTTTC.

V and J are TRBV28 and TRBJ1-2; no clear D. The germline V gene encodes CDR1 MDHEN and CDR2 SYDVKM. There are 15 residues in the CDR3. Trimming took 5 bases from V and 4 from J, leaving 17 bases between them. CDR3 nucleotides: TGTGCCAGCAGTACCCCCGGGGAGCGAGGCTATGGCTACACCTTC. Translating gives CASSTPGERGYGYTF.

The chain is built from TRBV21-1 and TRBJ1-1. TRBV21-1 counts as a pseudogene. The CDR3 length is 18 residues. The CDR3 nucleotides read TGTGCCAGCAGCAAAGTTTGTACGTTCGGGGATATGAACACTGAAGCTTTCTTT. This translates into CASSKVCTFGDMNTEAFF.

The chain uses TRBV25-1 and TRBJ2-1; TRBD1 matches at 9 bases. This CDR3 is 17 amino acids long. J gave up 7 bases and V 2 bases, and 12 bases lay outside the gene matches. Germline CDR1 reads MGHDK; CDR2 reads SYGVNS. The CDR3: CASSEGGTLDRGNEQFF. The CDR3 bases are TGTGCCAGCAGTGAAGGGGGCACTCTTGACAGGGGGAATGAGCAGTTCTTC.

This chain connects TRBV18 to TRBJ2-3; 13 bases are a match to TRBD2. CDR1 is KGHSH, CDR2 LQKENI, per germline. The CDR3 runs to 17 residues. The V segment lost 4 bases and the J segment 11 bases; nucleotides outside the gene matches: 15. As DNA, the CDR3 is TGTGCCAGCTCACAATTGACTAGCGGGGGGAATCCTTTTGGGCAGTATTTT. Translation gives CASSQLTSGGNPFGQYF.

The chain carries TRBV7-9 and TRBJ1-4; 12 bases are a match to TRBD1. Germline V gene sequence: CDR1 SEHNR, CDR2 FQNEAQ (reference sequence). Germline trimming cut 5 bases from V and 6 bases from J; bases unmatched to any gene: 4. This CDR3 spans 15 amino acids. CDR3 bases: TGTGCCAGCAGCACCGGGACAGGGGGCTATGAAAAACTGTTTTTT. Its protein product is CASSTGTGGYEKLFF.

V and J are TRBV5-5 and TRBJ2-1; 10 bases fit TRBD1. Germline CDR1 reads SGHKS; CDR2 reads YYEKEE (reference sequence). CDR3 length: 15 amino acids. The V segment lost 3 bases and the J segment 7 bases; nucleotides outside the gene matches: 7. CDR3 amino acids: CASSSPDRGLNEQFF. In nucleotides, the CDR3 is TGTGCCAGCAGCTCCCCGGACAGGGGGTTGAATGAGCAGTTCTTC. Variable domain in full (rest from reference TRBV5-5 and TRBJ2-1): DAGVTQSPTHLIKTRGQQVTLRCSPISGHKSVSWYQQVLGQGPQFIFQYYEKEERGRGNFPDRFSARQFPNYSSELNVNALLLGDSALYLCASSSPDRGLNEQFFGPGTRLTVL.

The V gene is TRBV18, the J gene TRBJ1-2; D ambiguous. Trimming took 2 bases from V and 6 from J, leaving 7 bases between them. The V gene's germline CDR1 is KGHSH and CDR2 LQKENI. The CDR3 is 12 amino acids. Written as DNA, the CDR3 is TGTGCCAGCTCACCATTACCGGATGGCTACACCTTC. This translates into CASSPLPDGYTF.

The CDR3 loop is CSASEQTDYGYTF. CDR3 DNA sequence: TGCAGTGCTAGTGAACAGACCGATTATGGCTACACCTTC. The chain has TRBV20-1 and TRBJ1-2; no definite D call. The germline V gene encodes CDR1 DFQATT and CDR2 SNEGSKA (reference sequence). The ends were cut back, 3 bases at V and 5 bases at J, with 13 bases in the middle. The CDR3 loop spans 13 amino acids.

The V gene is TRBV9, the J gene TRBJ1-2, with 9 bases fitting TRBD1. The CDR3 loop spans 15 amino acids. CDR1 and CDR2 (germline): SGDLS, YYNGEE. With 2 bases clipped from V and 0 bases from J, the junction kept 2 bases outside the gene matches. In nucleotides, the CDR3 is TGTGCCAGCAGCGTGGGGACAGGGCCTAACTATGGCTACACCTTC. The encoded protein is CASSVGTGPNYGYTF.